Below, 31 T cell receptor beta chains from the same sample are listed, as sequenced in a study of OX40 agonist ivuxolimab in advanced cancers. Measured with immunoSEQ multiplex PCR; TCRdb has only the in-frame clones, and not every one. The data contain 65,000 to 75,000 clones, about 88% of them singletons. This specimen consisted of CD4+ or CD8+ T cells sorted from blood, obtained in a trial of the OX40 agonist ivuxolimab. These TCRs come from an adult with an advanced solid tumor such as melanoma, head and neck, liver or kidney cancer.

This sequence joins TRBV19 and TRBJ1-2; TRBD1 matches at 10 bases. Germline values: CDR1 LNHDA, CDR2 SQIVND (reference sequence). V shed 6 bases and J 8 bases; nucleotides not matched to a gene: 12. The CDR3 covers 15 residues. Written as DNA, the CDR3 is TGTGCCAGTAGACCTGCCGGGACAGGGGTCCGGGGCTACACCTTC. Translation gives CASRPAGTGVRGYTF. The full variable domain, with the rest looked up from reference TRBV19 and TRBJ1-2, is DGGITQSPKYLFRKEGQNVTLSCEQNLNHDAMYWYRQDPGQGLRLIYYSQIVNDFQKGDIAEGYSVSREKKESFPLTVTSAQKNPTAFYLCASRPAGTGVRGYTFGSGTRLTVV.

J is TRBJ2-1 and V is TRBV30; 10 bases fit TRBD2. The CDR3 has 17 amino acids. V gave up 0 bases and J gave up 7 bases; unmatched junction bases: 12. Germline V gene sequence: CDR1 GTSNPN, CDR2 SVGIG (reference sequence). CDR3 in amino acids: CAWSVFGSGRAKNEQFF. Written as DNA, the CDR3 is TGTGCCTGGAGTGTATTTGGAAGCGGGAGGGCCAAGAATGAGCAGTTCTTC. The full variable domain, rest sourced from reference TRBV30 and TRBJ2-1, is SQTIHQWPATLVQPVGSPLSLECTVEGTSNPNLYWYRQAAGRGLQLLFYSVGIGQISSEVPQNLSASRPQDRQFILSSKKLLLSDSGFYLCAWSVFGSGRAKNEQFFGPGTRLTVL.

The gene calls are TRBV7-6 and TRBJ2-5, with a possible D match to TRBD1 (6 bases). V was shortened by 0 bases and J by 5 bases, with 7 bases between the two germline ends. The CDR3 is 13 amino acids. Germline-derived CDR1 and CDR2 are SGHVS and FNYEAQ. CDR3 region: CASSLAQGETQYF. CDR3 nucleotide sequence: TGTGCCAGCAGCTTAGCCCAGGGGGAGACCCAGTACTTC.

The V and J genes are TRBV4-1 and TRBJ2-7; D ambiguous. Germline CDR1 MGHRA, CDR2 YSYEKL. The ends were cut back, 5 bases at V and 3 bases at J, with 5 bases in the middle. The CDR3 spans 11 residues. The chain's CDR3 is CASSSRYEQYF. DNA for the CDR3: TGCGCCAGCAGCTCTCGCTACGAGCAGTACTTC.

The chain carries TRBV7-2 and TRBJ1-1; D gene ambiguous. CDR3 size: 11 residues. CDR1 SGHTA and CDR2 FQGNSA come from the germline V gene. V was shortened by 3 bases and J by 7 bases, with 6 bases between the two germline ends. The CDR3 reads CASSFQIEAFF. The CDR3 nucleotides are TGTGCCAGCAGCTTCCAGATTGAAGCTTTCTTT. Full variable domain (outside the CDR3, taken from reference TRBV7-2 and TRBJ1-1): GAGVSQSPSNKVTEKGKDVELRCDPISGHTALYWYRQSLGQGLEFLIYFQGNSAPDKSGLPSDRFSAERTGGSVSTLTIQRTQQEDSAVYLCASSFQIEAFFGQGTRLTVV.

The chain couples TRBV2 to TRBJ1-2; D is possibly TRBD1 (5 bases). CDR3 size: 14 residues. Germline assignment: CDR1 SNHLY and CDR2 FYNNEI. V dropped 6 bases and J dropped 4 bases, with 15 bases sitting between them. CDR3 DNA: TGTGCCAGCAGGGGTTCCGGGACTTCCTATGGCTACACCTTC. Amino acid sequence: CASRGSGTSYGYTF.

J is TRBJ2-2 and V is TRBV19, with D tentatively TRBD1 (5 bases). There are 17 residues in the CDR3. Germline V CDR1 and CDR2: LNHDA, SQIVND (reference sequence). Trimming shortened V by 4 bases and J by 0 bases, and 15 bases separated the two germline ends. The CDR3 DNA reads TGTGCCAGTAGTACAGGGCTCTTTTTTTCGAACACCGGGGAGCTGTTTTTT. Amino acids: CASSTGLFFSNTGELFF.

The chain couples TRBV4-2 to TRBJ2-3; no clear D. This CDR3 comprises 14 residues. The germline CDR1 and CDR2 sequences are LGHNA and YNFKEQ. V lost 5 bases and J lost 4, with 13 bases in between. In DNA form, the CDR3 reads TGTGCCAGCAGCACTGGCAGTGGATCAGATACGCAGTATTTT. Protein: CASSTGSGSDTQYF.

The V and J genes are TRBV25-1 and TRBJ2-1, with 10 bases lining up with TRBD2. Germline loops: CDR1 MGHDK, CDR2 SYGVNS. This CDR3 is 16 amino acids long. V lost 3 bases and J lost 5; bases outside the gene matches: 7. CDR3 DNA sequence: TGTGCCAGCAGTGAGCTCAGCGGGAGGGAAAACAATGAGCAGTTCTTC. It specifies CASSELSGRENNEQFF. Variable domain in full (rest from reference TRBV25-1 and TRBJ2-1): EADIYQTPRYLVIGTGKKITLECSQTMGHDKMYWYQQDPGMELHLIHYSYGVNSTEKGDLSSESTVSRIRTEHFPLTLESARPSHTSQYLCASSELSGRENNEQFFGPGTRLTVL.

Here the CDR3 reads CASSLEGSDTGELFF. The CDR3 DNA reads as TGTGCCAGCAGCTTAGAGGGGTCGGACACCGGGGAGCTGTTTTTT. The chain combines TRBV11-1 with TRBJ2-2, with D perhaps TRBD1 (5 bases). This CDR3 comprises 15 residues. Germline V gene lookup returns CDR1 SGHAT and CDR2 FQDESV (reference sequence). Trimming stripped 1 base from V and 3 bases from J, with 9 bases between.

The CDR3 DNA is TGTGCCAGCAGCGACATTCGACAGGCCCTGACCGGGGAGCTGTTTTTT. Its protein is CASSDIRQALTGELFF. The genes are TRBV5-4 and TRBJ2-2; weak D call: TRBD1 (6 bases). Germline CDR1 is SGHNT and CDR2 is YYREEE (reference sequence). The CDR3 is 16 residues long. Between the trimmed V and J ends, which lost 4 bases and 5 bases, there was a span of 18 bases.

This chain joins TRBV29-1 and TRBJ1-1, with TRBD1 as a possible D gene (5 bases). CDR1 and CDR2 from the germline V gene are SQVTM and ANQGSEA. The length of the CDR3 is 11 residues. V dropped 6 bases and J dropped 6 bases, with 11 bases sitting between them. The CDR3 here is CSVVRGSEAFF. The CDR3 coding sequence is TGCAGCGTCGTGAGGGGCTCTGAAGCTTTCTTT.

The DNA for the CDR3 is TGCGCCAGCAGCTTTCAGACAGGGACTGGAAACACCATATATTTT. Protein sequence: CASSFQTGTGNTIYF. This sequence joins TRBV5-1 and TRBJ1-3; 7 positions match TRBD1. Germline loops: CDR1 SGHRS, CDR2 YFSETQ. The CDR3 sequence is 15 residues long. The J segment lost 2 bases and the V segment lost 2 bases, leaving 4 bases of the junction unmatched.

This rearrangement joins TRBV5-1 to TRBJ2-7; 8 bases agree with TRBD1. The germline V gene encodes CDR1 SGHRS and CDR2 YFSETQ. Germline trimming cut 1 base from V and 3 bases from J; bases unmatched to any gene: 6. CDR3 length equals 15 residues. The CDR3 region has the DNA TGCGCCAGCAGCTTGTCCGGACAGGGAAACTACGAGCAGTACTTC. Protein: CASSLSGQGNYEQYF.

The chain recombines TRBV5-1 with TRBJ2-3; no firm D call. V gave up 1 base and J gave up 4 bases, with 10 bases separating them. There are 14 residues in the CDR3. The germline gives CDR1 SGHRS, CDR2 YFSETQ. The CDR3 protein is CASSLLSVADTQYF. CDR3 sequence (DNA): TGCGCCAGCAGCTTGTTGAGCGTTGCAGATACGCAGTATTTT.

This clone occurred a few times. In nucleotides, the CDR3 is TGTGCCAGTATCAACCCCGCAGGGCGGACTGAAGCTTTCTTT. This encodes CASINPAGRTEAFF. This sequence joins TRBV28 and TRBJ1-1, with a possible D match to TRBD1 (5 bases). Germline V lookup: CDR1 MDHEN, CDR2 SYDVKM. This CDR3 has 14 residues. Trimming left V 9 bases short and J 5 bases short, with 19 bases between.

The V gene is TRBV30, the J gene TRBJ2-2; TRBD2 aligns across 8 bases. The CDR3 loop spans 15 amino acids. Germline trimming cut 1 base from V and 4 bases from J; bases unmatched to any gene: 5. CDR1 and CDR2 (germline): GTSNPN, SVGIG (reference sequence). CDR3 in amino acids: CAWSAGTRVTGELFF. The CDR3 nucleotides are TGTGCCTGGAGTGCCGGGACTAGGGTCACCGGGGAGCTGTTTTTT.

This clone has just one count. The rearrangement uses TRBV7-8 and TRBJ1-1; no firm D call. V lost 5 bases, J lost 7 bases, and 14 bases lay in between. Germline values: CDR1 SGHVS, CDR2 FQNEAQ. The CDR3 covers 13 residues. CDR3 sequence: CASSPLTDGEAFF. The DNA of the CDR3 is TGTGCCAGCAGCCCCCTCACCGACGGTGAAGCTTTCTTT.

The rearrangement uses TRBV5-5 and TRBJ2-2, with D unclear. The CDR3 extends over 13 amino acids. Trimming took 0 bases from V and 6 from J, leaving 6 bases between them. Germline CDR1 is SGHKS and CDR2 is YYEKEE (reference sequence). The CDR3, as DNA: TGTGCCAGCAGCTTGGATCATCCCGGGGAGCTGTTTTTT. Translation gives CASSLDHPGELFF.

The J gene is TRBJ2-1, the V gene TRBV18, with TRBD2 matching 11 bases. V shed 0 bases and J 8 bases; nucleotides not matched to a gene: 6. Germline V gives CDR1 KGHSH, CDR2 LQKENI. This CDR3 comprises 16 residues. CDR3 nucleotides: TGTGCCAGCTCACCACCGGCCCTAGCGGGAGGTCATGAGCAGTTCTTC. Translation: CASSPPALAGGHEQFF. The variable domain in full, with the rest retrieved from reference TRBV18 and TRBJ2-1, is NAGVMQNPRHLVRRRGQEARLRCSPMKGHSHVYWYRQLPEEGLKFMVYLQKENIIDESGMPKERFSAEFPKEGPSILRIQQVVRGDSAAYFCASSPPALAGGHEQFFGPGTRLTVL.

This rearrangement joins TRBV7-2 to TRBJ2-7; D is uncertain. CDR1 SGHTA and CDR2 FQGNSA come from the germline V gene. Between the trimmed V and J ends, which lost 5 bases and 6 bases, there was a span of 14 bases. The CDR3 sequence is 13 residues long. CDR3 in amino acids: CASSQGWGIEQYF. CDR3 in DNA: TGTGCCAGCAGCCAAGGGTGGGGTATCGAGCAGTACTTC.

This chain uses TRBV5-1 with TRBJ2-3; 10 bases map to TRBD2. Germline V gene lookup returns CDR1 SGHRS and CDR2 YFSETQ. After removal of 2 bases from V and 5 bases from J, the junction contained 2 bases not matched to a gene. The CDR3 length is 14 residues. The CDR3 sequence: CASSLEREGDTQYF. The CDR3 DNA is TGCGCCAGCAGCTTAGAGCGGGAGGGAGATACGCAGTATTTT.

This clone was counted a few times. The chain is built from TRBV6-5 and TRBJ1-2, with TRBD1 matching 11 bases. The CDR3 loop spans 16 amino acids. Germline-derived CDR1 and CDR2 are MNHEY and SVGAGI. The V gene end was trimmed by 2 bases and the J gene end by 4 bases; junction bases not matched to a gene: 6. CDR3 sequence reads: CASSYTRTGGGYGYTF. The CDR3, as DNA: TGTGCCAGCAGTTACACCCGGACAGGGGGCGGCTATGGCTACACCTTC.

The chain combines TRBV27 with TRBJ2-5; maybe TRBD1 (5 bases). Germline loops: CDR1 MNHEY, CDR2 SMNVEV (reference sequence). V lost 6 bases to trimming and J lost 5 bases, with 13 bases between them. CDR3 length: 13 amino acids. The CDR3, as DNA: TGTGCCAGCAGACCTTCAGGGCTTGAGACCCAGTACTTC. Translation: CASRPSGLETQYF.

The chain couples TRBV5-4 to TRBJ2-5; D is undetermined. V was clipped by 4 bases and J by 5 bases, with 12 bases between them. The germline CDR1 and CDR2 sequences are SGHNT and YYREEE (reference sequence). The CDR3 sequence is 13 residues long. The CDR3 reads CASSHRSAETQYF. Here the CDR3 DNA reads TGTGCCAGCAGCCACCGCTCTGCGGAGACCCAGTACTTC.

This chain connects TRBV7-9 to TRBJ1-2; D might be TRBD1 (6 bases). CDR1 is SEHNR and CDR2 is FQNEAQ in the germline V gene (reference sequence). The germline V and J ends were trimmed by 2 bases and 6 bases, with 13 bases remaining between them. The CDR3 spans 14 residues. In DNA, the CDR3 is TGTGCCAGCAGCTTATACTCAGGGGAGGATGGCTACACCTTC. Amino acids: CASSLYSGEDGYTF.

The CDR3 loop is CASSAQGAAGYTF. The CDR3 DNA is TGTGCCAGCAGCGCCCAGGGGGCCGCTGGCTACACCTTC. This chain uses TRBV7-2 with TRBJ1-2; 8 bases are a match to TRBD1. After removal of 5 bases from V and 7 bases from J, the junction contained 6 bases not matched to a gene. Germline V gives CDR1 SGHTA, CDR2 FQGNSA. CDR3 size: 13 residues.

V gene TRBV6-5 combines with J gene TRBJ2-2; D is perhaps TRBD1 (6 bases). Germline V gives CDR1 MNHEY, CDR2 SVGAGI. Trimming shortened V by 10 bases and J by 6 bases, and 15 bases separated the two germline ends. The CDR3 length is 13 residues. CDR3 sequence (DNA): TGTGCCACATGGAACAGGGCCTCCGGGGAGCTGTTTTTT. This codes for CATWNRASGELFF.

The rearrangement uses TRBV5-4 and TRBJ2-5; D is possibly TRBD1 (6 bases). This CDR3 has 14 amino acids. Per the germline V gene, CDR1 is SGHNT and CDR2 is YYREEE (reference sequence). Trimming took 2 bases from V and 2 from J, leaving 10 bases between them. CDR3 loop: CASSLGTQQETQYF. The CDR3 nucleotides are TGTGCCAGCAGCTTAGGGACACAGCAAGAGACCCAGTACTTC.

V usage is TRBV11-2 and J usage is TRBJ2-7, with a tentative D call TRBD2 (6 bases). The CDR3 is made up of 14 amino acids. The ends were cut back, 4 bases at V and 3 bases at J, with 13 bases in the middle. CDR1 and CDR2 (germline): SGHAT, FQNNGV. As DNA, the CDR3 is TGTGCCAGCAGCTCGACTAGTAGGTACTACGAGCAGTACTTC. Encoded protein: CASSSTSRYYEQYF.

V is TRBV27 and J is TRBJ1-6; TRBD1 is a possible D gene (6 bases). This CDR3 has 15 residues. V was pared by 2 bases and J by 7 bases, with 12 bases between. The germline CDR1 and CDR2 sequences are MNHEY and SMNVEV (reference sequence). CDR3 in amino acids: CASSLPGVGNSPLHF. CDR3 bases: TGTGCCAGCAGTTTACCAGGGGTCGGGAATTCACCCCTCCACTTT.